Listed below are T cell receptor beta chains from one sample, sequenced in a study of regulatory T cells in long-lasting Graves disease. TCRdb re-called the multiplex PCR reads through MiXCR, storing one row per CDR3 protein. This table holds hundreds of thousands of distinct CDR3 sequences, approximately 13% found once. These data also formed part of another study, on T cells in Graves' hyperthyroidism and ophthalmopathy.

The specimen was peripheral blood mononuclear cells (PBMCs), collected at new diagnosis, from a patient treated with antithyroid drugs. Receptor source: a man younger than 40 with Graves disease. Each CDR3 is given with its conserved first and last residue. A D gene is named only where the DNA matches it firmly. Some rows mark clone size as missing; the rest say once, few, many or name a class of expanded clone.

d_call: -
clone_size: few
j_call: TRBJ1-2
v_call: TRBV19
cdr3_nt: TGTGCCAGTAGTACGGGACGGCTCACCCCCAAAGTTGGCTACACCTTC
cdr3_aa: CASSTGRLTPKVGYTF

d_call: -
clone_size: -
j_call: TRBJ1-2
v_call: TRBV15
cdr3_nt: TGTGCCACCAGCCCCAGAGAGGCGAACTATGGCTACACCTTC
cdr3_aa: CATSPREANYGYTF

d_call: -
clone_size: -
j_call: TRBJ2-7
v_call: TRBV3-1
cdr3_nt: TGTGCCAGCAGCCTCCCGGGTGTAGCCGAGCAGTACTTC
cdr3_aa: CASSLPGVAEQYF

d_call: -
clone_size: -
j_call: TRBJ2-7
v_call: TRBV27
cdr3_nt: TGTGCCAGCAGCCTGGGAGCGGGCCCATCCTACGAGCAGTACTTC
cdr3_aa: CASSLGAGPSYEQYF

d_call: -
clone_size: few
j_call: TRBJ1-2
v_call: TRBV10-1
cdr3_nt: TGCGCCAGCAGTGAGCGTCAGAACTATGGCTACACCTTC
cdr3_aa: CASSERQNYGYTF

d_call: TRBD2
clone_size: -
j_call: TRBJ2-1
v_call: TRBV10-3
cdr3_nt: TGTGCCAGCAGTTACCGGGGGCGCGGAGCGGGAGGACCTACCTACAATGAGCAGTTCTTC
cdr3_aa: CASSYRGRGAGGPTYNEQFF

d_call: TRBD1
clone_size: many
j_call: TRBJ2-3
v_call: TRBV2
cdr3_nt: TGTGCCAGCAGAGAAGGGACAGGAGGCGGCACAGATACGCAGTATTTT
cdr3_aa: CASREGTGGGTDTQYF

d_call: -
clone_size: many
j_call: TRBJ2-1
v_call: TRBV29-1
cdr3_nt: TGCAGCGTTGAACTCCCCGAGAGCTCCTACAATGAGCAGTTCTTC
cdr3_aa: CSVELPESSYNEQFF

d_call: -
clone_size: many
j_call: TRBJ2-2
v_call: TRBV2
cdr3_nt: TGTGCCAGCAGTGAAGCAGGGGGGGCGCGGACCGGGGAGCTGTTTTTT
cdr3_aa: CASSEAGGARTGELFF

d_call: TRBD2
clone_size: -
j_call: TRBJ2-1
v_call: TRBV5-6
cdr3_nt: TGTGCCAGCAGGATTCCTAGCGGGGCATACAATGAGCAGTTCTTC
cdr3_aa: CASRIPSGAYNEQFF

d_call: TRBD2
clone_size: few
j_call: TRBJ2-7
v_call: TRBV19
cdr3_nt: TGTGCCAGTAGTACTACTAGCGCAGAGCCCTACGAGCAGTACTTC
cdr3_aa: CASSTTSAEPYEQYF

d_call: TRBD2
clone_size: many
j_call: TRBJ2-1
v_call: TRBV7-9
cdr3_nt: TGTGCCAGCAGCCCTGGGACTAGCGGGAGGGGTGAGCAGTTCTTC
cdr3_aa: CASSPGTSGRGEQFF

d_call: -
clone_size: many
j_call: TRBJ2-1
v_call: TRBV12-3/TRBV12-4
cdr3_nt: TGTGCCAGCAGCCACCCAGCCATGAGGGTTGAGCAGTTCTTC
cdr3_aa: CASSHPAMRVEQFF

d_call: TRBD2
clone_size: many
j_call: TRBJ2-7
v_call: TRBV7-6
cdr3_nt: TGTGCCAGCAGCTCCCCGACTAGCGGAGGGCCCTACGAGCAGTACTTC
cdr3_aa: CASSSPTSGGPYEQYF

d_call: -
clone_size: few
j_call: TRBJ2-2
v_call: TRBV4-1
cdr3_nt: TGCGCCAGCAGCCAAGGACTTGCCGGGGAGCTGTTTTTT
cdr3_aa: CASSQGLAGELFF